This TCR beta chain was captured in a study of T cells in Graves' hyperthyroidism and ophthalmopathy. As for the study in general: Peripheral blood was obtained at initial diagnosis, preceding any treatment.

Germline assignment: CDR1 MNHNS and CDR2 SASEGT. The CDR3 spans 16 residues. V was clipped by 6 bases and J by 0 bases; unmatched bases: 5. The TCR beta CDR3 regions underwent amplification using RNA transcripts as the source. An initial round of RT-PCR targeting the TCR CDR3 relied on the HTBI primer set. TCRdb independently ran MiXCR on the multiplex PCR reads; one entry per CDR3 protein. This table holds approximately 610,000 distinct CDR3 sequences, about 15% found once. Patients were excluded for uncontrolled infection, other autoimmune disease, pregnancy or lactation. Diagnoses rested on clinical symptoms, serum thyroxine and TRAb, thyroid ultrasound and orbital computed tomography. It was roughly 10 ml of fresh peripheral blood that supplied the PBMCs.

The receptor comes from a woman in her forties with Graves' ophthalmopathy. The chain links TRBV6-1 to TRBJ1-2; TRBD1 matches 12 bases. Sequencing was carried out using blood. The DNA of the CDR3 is TGTGCCAGCAGAGGGACAGGGGGCCCAGCTAACTATGGCTACACCTTC. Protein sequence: CASRGTGGPANYGYTF.